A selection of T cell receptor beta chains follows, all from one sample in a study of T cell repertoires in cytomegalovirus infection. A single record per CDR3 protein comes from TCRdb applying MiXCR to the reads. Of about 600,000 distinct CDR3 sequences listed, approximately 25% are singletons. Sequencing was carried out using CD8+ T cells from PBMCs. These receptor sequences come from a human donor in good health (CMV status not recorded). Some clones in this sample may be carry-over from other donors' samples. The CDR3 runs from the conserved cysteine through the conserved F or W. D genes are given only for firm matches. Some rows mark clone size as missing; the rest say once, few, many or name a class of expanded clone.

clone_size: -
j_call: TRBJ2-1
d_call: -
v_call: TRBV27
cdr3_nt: TGTGCCAGCGCCCTCGGGATATACAATGAGCAGTTCTTC
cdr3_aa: CASALGIYNEQFF

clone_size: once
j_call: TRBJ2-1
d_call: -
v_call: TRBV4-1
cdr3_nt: TGCGCCAGCAGCCAGCCAGCAGGGAACAATGAGCAGTTCTTC
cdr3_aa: CASSQPAGNNEQFF

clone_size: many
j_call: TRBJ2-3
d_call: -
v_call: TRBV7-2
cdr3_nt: TGTGCCAGCAGCGATATTGCCGATACGCAGTATTTT
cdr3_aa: CASSDIADTQYF

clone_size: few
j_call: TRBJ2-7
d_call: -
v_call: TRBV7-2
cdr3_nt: TGTGCCAGCAGCTTAGGGGTGGGGGATGCCTACGAGCAGTACTTC
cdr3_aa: CASSLGVGDAYEQYF

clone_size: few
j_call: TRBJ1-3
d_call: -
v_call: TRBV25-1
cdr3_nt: TGTGCCAGCAGTGCCGGAGGGGGTACCGGAAACACCATATATTTT
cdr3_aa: CASSAGGGTGNTIYF

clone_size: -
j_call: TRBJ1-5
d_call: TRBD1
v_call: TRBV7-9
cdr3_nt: TGTGCCAGCAGCCCGGGACAGGGGGCCTATCAGCCCCAGCATTTT
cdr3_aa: CASSPGQGAYQPQHF

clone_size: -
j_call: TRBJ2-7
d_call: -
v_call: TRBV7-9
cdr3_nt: TGTGCCAGCAGCCCGGAGCGAACCTACGAGCAGTACTTC
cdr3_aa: CASSPERTYEQYF

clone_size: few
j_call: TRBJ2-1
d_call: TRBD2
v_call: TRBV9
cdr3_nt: TGTGCCAGCAGCCCCTTGGGAGGGCTGAACAATGAGCAGTTCTTC
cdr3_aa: CASSPLGGLNNEQFF

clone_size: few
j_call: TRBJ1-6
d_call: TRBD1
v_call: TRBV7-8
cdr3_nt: TGTGCCAGCAGCTGGACAGGAAGCCGTAGTTCACCCCTCCACTTT
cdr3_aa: CASSWTGSRSSPLHF

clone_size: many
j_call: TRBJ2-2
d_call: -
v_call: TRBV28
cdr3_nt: TGTGCCAGCAGTTTTGGGGATGGGGACACCGGGGAGCTGTTTTTT
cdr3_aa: CASSFGDGDTGELFF

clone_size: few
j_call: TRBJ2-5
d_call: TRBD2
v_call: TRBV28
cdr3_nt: TGTGCCAGCAGTTTACAACTAGCGGTACAAGAGACCCAGTACTTC
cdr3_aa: CASSLQLAVQETQYF

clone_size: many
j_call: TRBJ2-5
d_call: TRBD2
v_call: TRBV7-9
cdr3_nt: TGTGCCAGCAGCTCCTCACTAGCGGGGGCATTGGAGACCCAGTACTTC
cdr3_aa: CASSSSLAGALETQYF

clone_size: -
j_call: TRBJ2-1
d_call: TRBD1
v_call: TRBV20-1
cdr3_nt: TGCAGTACGACAGGGAGCTCCTACAATGAGCAGTTCTTC
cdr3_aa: CSTTGSSYNEQFF

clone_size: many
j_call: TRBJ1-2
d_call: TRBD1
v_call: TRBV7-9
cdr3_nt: TGTGCCAGCAGCTTAGAGCCGGGACAGGACCCTGGCTATGGCTACACCTTC
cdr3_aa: CASSLEPGQDPGYGYTF

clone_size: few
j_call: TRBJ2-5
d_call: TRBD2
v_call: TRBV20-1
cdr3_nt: TGCAGTGCTAGAGACCCGGGACTAGCGGGGGTGGAGACCCAGTACTTC
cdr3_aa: CSARDPGLAGVETQYF

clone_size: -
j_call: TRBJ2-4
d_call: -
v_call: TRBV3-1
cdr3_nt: TGTGCCAGCAGCCACGGAAAAGCTCTAGCCAAAAACATTCAGTACTTC
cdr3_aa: CASSHGKALAKNIQYF

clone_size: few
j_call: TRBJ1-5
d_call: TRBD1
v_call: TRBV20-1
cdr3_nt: TGCAGTGCTAGAGTTACAGGGGGCGCCGAACAGCCCCAGCATTTT
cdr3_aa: CSARVTGGAEQPQHF

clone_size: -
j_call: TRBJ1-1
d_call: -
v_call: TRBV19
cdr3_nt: TGTGCCAGTAGTATAGATCTTGTAGGGACTGAAGCTTTCTTT
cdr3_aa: CASSIDLVGTEAFF

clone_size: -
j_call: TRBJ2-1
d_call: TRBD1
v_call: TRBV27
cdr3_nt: TGTGCCAGCAGTCCCGGGACAGGGGTTCATGAGCAGTTCTTC
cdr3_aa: CASSPGTGVHEQFF

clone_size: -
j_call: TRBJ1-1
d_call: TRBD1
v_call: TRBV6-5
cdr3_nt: TGTGCCAGCAGTTACTCTTTTGTCCGAGCTAACAGGGGGAACACTGAAGCTTTCTTT
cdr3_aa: CASSYSFVRANRGNTEAFF

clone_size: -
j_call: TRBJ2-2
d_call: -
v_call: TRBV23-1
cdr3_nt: TGCGCCAGCAGTCAACCACTAGACACCGGGGAGCTGTTTTTT
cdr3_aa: CASSQPLDTGELFF

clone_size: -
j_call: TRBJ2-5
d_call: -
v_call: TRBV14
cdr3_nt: TGTGCCAGCAGCCAAAAACCCCGAAAAGAGACCCAGTACTTC
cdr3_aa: CASSQKPRKETQYF

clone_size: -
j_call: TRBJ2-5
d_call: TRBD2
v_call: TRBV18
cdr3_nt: TGTGCCAGCCCCCTTCGACCACTAGCGAAAGAGACCCAGTACTTC
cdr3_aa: CASPLRPLAKETQYF

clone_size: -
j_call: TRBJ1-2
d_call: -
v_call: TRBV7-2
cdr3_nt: TGTGCCAGCAGCTTGGGGGGGCAGAAATATGGCTACACCTTC
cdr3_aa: CASSLGGQKYGYTF

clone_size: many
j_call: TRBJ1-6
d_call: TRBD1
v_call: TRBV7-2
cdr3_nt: TGTGCCAGCAGCTCGACCGGGACAGGGAGTGCACCCCTCCACTTT
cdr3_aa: CASSSTGTGSAPLHF

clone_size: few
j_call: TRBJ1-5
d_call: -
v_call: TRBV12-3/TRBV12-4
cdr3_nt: TGTGCCAGCAGTTTACAATGGAATCAGCCCCAGCATTTT
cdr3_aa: CASSLQWNQPQHF

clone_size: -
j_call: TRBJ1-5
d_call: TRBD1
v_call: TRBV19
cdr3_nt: TGTGCCAGTACCCCCAGGGGGGGGAATCAGCCCCAGCATTTT
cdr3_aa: CASTPRGGNQPQHF

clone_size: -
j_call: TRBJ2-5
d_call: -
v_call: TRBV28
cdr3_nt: TGTGCCAGCAGTCCTGACAAGTACCAAGAGACCCAGTACTTC
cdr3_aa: CASSPDKYQETQYF

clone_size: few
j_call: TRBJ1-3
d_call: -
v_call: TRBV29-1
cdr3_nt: TGCAGCGTTCGGACGCCAGCCGGAAACACCATATATTTT
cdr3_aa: CSVRTPAGNTIYF

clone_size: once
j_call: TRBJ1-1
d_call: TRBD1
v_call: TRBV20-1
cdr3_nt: TGCAGTGCCAGATTCAGGACAGGCCCCTTTGAAGCTTTCTTT
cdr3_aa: CSARFRTGPFEAFF

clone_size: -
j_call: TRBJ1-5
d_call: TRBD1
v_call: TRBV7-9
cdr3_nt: TGTGCCAGCAGCTTAGGCTTCCAGGGGGAGGAGGGTCAGCCCCAGCATTTT
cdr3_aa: CASSLGFQGEEGQPQHF

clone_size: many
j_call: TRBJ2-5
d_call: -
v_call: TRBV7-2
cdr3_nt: TGTGCCAGCAGCCCAGGCTGGCCGGGGACCCAGTACTTC
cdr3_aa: CASSPGWPGTQYF

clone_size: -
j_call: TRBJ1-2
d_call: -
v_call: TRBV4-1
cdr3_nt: TGCGCCAGCAGCACAGGGACAACCTATGGCTACACCTTC
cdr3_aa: CASSTGTTYGYTF

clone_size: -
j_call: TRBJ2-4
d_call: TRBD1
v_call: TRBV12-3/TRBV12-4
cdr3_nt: TGTGTCAGCAGCCGCACCGGGACAGGGGAAATTCAGTACTTC
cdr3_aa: CVSSRTGTGEIQYF

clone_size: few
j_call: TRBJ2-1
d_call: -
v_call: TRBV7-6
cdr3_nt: TGTGCCAGCAGCCCACTAATGGGGCTCAATGAGCAGTTCTTC
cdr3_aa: CASSPLMGLNEQFF

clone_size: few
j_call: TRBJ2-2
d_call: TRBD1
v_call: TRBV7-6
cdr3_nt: TGTGCCAGCAGCCCGGGGACAGGGACCACCGGGGAGCTGTTTTTT
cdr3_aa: CASSPGTGTTGELFF

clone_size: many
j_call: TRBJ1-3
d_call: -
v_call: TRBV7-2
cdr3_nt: TGTGCCAGCAGCTTAAGTGTTGGGGGGCTTGGGGGAAACACCATATATTTT
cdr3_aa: CASSLSVGGLGGNTIYF

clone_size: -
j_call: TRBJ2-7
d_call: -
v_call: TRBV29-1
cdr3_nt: TGCGGCGTTGAAGAAGGAGGGACAATAAACTACGAGCAGTACTTC
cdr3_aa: CGVEEGGTINYEQYF

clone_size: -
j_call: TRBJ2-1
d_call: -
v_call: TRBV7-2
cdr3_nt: TGTGCCAGCGGCTCCCCACAGGAGAATGTGTACAATGAGCAGTTCTTC
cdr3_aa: CASGSPQENVYNEQFF

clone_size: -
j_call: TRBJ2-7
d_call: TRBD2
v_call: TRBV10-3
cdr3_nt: TGTGCCATCAGGACCGGGACTAATACCCACGAGCAGTACTTC
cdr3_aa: CAIRTGTNTHEQYF

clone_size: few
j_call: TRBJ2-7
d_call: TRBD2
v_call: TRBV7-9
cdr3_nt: TGTGCCAGCAGCTCTCCCAGCGGGGGGGCCCACGAGCGGTACTTC
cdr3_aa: CASSSPSGGAHERYF

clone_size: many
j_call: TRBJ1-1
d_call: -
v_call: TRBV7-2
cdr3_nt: TGTGCCAGCAGCTTCGGCAGGTTTATGAACACTGAAGCTTTCTTT
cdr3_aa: CASSFGRFMNTEAFF

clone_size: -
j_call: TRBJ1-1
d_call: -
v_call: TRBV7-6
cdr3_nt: TGTGCCAGCAGCCAAAGTCCGGACAATGAAGCTTTCTTT
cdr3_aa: CASSQSPDNEAFF

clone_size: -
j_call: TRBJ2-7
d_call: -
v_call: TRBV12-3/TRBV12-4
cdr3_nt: TGTGCCAGCAGTTTAGGGGACCAAGAGCAGTACTTC
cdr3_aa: CASSLGDQEQYF

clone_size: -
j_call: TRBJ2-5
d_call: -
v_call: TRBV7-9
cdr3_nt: TGTGCCAGCAGCTTATTTAAGGGGCCGGACCAAGAGACCCAGTACTTC
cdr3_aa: CASSLFKGPDQETQYF

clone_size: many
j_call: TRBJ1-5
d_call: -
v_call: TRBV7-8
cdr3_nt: TGTGCCAGCAGCAGAGGGAGGGGGGCTTTATTAGGTCAGCCCCAGCATTTT
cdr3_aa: CASSRGRGALLGQPQHF

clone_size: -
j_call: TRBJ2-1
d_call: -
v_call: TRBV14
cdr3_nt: TGTGCCAGCAGCCAAGATCCGGGTAAACATTACAATGAGCAGTTCTTC
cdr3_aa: CASSQDPGKHYNEQFF

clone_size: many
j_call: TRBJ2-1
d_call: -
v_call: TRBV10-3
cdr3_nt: TGTGCCATCAGTGAGTCCAATGAGCAGTTCTTC
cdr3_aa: CAISESNEQFF

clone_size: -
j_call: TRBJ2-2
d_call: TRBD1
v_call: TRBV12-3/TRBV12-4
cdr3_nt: TGTGCCAGCACCGCGACAGGGACCGGGGAGCTGTTTTTT
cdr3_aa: CASTATGTGELFF